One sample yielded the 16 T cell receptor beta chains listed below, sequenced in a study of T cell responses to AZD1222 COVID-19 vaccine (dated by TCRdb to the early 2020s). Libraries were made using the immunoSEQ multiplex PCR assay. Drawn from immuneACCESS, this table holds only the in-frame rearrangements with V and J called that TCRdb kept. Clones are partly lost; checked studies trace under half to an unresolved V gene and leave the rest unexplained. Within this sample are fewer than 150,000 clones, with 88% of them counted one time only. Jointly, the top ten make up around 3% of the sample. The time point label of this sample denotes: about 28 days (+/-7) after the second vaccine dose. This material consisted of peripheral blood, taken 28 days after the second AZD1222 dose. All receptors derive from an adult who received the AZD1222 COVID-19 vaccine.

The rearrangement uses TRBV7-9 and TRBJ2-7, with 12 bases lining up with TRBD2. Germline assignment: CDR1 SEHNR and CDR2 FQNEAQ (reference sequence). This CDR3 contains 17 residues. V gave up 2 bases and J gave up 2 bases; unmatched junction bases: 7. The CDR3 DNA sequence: TGTGCCAGCAGCTTATACCCCAGGACTAGCGGGACCTACGAGCAGTACTTC. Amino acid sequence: CASSLYPRTSGTYEQYF. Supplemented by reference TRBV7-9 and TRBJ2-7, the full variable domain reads DTGVSQNPRHKITKRGQNVTFRCDPISEHNRLYWYRQTLGQGPEFLTYFQNEAQLEKSRLLSDRFSAERPKGSFSTLEIQRTEQGDSAMYLCASSLYPRTSGTYEQYFGPGTRLTVT.

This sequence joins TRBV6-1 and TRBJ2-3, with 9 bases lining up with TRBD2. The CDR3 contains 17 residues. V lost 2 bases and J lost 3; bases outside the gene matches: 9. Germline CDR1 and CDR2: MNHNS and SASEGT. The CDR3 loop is CASSESASGVGTDTQYF. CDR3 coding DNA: TGTGCCAGCAGTGAATCGGCTAGCGGGGTTGGTACAGATACGCAGTATTTT.

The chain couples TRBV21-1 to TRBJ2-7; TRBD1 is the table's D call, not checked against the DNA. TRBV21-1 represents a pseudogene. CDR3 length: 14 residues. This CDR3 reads CASSKGGRSYEQYF. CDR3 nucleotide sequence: TGTGCCAGCAGCAAGGGTGGCAGGTCCTACGAGCAGTACTTC.

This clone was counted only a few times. DNA of the CDR3: TGTGCCAGCAGCTCTATTAGCGGGAATGAAAAAAACATTCAGTACTTC. Translated, it gives CASSSISGNEKNIQYF. The J gene is TRBJ2-4, the V gene TRBV28; 8 bases agree with TRBD2. With V trimmed by 6 bases and J by 4 bases, 11 bases remained unmatched. The CDR3 is made up of 16 amino acids. Germline values: CDR1 MDHEN, CDR2 SYDVKM.

In DNA, the CDR3 is TGCGCCAGCAGCTTAGGACCCGGGCCGTCCTACGAGCAGTACTTC. Its translation is CASSLGPGPSYEQYF. The rearrangement uses TRBV4-3 and TRBJ2-7; D gene ambiguous. CDR3 length equals 15 residues. Germline V gene data show CDR1 as LGHNA and CDR2 as YSLEER. Trimming took 5 bases from V and 1 from J, leaving 15 bases between them.

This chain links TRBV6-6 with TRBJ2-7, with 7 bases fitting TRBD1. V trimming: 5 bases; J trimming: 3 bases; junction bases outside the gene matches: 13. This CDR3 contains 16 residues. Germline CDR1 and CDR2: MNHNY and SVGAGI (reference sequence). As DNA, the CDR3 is TGTGCCAGCAGTCGATCACCGGGACAGTCACTCTACGAGCAGTACTTC. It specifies CASSRSPGQSLYEQYF.

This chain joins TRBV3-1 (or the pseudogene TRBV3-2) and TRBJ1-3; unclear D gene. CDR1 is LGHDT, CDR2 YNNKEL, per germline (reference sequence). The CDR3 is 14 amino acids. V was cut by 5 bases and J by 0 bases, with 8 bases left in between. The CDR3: CASSFRSSGNTIYF. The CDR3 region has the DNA TGTGCCAGCAGCTTCAGGAGCTCTGGAAACACCATATATTTT.

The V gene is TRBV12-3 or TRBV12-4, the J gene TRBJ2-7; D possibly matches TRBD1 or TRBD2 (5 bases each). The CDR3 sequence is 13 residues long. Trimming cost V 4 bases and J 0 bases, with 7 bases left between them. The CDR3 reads CASSWDGSYEQYF. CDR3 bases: TGTGCCAGCAGTTGGGACGGCTCCTACGAGCAGTACTTC.

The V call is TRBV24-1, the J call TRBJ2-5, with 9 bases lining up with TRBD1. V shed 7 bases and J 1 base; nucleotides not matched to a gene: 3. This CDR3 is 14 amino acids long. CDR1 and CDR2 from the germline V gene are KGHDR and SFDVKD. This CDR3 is CATRTGGGQETQYF. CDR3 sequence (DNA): TGTGCCACCAGGACAGGGGGAGGCCAAGAGACCCAGTACTTC.

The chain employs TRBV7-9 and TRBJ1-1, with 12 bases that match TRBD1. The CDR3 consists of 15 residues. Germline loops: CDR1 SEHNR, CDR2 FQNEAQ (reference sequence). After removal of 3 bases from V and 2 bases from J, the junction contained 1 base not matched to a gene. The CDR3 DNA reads TGTGCCAGCAGCTTCGGGACAGGGGGCAACACTGAAGCTTTCTTT. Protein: CASSFGTGGNTEAFF.

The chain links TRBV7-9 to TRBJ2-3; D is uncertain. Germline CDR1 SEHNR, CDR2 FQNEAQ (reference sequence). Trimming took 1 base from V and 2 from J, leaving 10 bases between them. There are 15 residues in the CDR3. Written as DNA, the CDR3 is TGTGCCAGCAGCTTAGTATCAGCAGCCACAGATACGCAGTATTTT. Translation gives CASSLVSAATDTQYF.

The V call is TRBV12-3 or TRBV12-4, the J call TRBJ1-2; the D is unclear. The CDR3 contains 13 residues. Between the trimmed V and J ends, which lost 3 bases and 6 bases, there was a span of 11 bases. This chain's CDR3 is CASSLNPTDGYTF. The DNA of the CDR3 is TGTGCCAGCAGTTTGAACCCTACAGATGGCTACACCTTC.

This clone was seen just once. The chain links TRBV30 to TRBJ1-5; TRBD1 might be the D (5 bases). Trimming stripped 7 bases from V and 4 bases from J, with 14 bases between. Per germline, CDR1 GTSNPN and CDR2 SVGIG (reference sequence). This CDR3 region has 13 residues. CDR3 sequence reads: CAFRRAANQPQHF. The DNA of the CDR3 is TGTGCCTTCCGCAGGGCAGCAAATCAGCCCCAGCATTTT.

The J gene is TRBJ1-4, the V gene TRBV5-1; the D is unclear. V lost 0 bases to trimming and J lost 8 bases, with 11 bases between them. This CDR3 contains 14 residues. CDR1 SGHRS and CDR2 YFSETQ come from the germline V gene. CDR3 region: CASSLGVVGEKLFF. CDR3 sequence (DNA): TGCGCCAGCAGCTTGGGGGTGGTCGGGGAAAAACTGTTTTTT.

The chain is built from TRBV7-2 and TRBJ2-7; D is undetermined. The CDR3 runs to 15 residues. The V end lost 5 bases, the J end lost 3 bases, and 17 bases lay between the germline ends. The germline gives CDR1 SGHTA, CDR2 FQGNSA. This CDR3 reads CASSRRTQSVYEQYF. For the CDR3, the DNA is TGTGCCAGCAGCAGACGGACCCAGTCGGTCTACGAGCAGTACTTC.

The CDR3 region has the DNA TGCGCCAGCAGCTCCCCCACAGATACGCAGTATTTT. As protein: CASSSPTDTQYF. The chain recombines TRBV5-1 with TRBJ2-3, with D uncertain. Germline V gene sequence: CDR1 SGHRS, CDR2 YFSETQ. V was shortened by 3 bases and J by 2 bases, with 4 bases between the two germline ends. This CDR3 region has 12 residues.